Below, 25 T cell receptor beta chains from the same sample are listed, as sequenced in a study of blood T cell repertoires in COVID-19. Generated by immunoSEQ multiplex PCR, the TCRdb table keeps only in-frame clones and is missing some. The sample holds 100,000 or so clones; around 90% are singletons and the top ten take under 7.5%. The sample consisted of peripheral blood. The receptors here all came from a woman aged 55-75 years with acute or convalescent COVID-19.

The V gene is TRBV27, the J gene TRBJ2-3; 10 bases match TRBD2. The CDR3 covers 19 residues. The J segment lost 1 base and the V segment lost 3 bases, leaving 13 bases of the junction unmatched. CDR1 and CDR2 (germline): MNHEY, SMNVEV (reference sequence). In nucleotides, the CDR3 is TGTGCCAGCAGTTTCCGCGGAGCCGCAGCGGGAGGGCGCACAGATACGCAGTATTTT. Protein product: CASSFRGAAAGGRTDTQYF.

The gene calls are TRBV19 and TRBJ1-6, with a tentative D call TRBD1 (6 bases). CDR3 length: 16 amino acids. V lost 6 bases, J lost 1 base, and 13 bases lay in between. Germline values: CDR1 LNHDA, CDR2 SQIVND (reference sequence). This chain's CDR3 is CASRAQGRSYNSPLHF. For the CDR3, the DNA is TGTGCCAGTAGGGCACAGGGTAGGTCCTATAATTCACCCCTCCACTTT.

The V and J genes are TRBV28 and TRBJ1-2; D not certain. Germline-derived CDR1 and CDR2 are MDHEN and SYDVKM. The CDR3 is 9 amino acids. The CDR3 DNA follows: TGTGTGAGTTTCTATGGCTACACCTTC. Translation: CVSFYGYTF.

The chain uses TRBV11-2 and TRBJ1-4; tentative D call: TRBD1 (5 bases). Trimming took off 3 bases at V and 3 bases at J, with 11 bases between the two ends. This CDR3 region has 15 residues. Germline assignment: CDR1 SGHAT and CDR2 FQNNGV. In nucleotides, the CDR3 is TGTGCCAGCAGCTTGCAGGGTGGAGCTAATGAAAAACTGTTTTTT. Residues: CASSLQGGANEKLFF.

This clone was seen a few times. The chain carries TRBV5-1 and TRBJ1-1; D is unresolved. Trimming took off 0 bases at V and 1 base at J, with 4 bases between the two ends. Germline V lookup: CDR1 SGHRS, CDR2 YFSETQ. The CDR3 is 13 amino acids. CDR3 sequence: CASSLEQNTEAFF. In DNA form, the CDR3 reads TGCGCCAGCAGCTTGGAGCAGAACACTGAAGCTTTCTTT.

The V gene is TRBV29-1, the J gene TRBJ1-1; possibly TRBD1 for D (5 bases). With 6 bases removed from V and 1 base from J, the gap between germline ends came to 15 bases. Germline CDR1 and CDR2: SQVTM and ANQGSEA. This CDR3 spans 14 amino acids. The CDR3 nucleotides read TGCAGCGTGGGTTCCGGGACTGCGAACACTGAAGCTTTCTTT. Its protein product is CSVGSGTANTEAFF.

The chain joins TRBV2 to TRBJ1-1, with D maybe TRBD1 (5 bases). CDR1 is SNHLY and CDR2 is FYNNEI in the germline V gene. The CDR3 runs to 14 residues. Trimming cost V 5 bases and J 1 base, with 11 bases left between them. CDR3 sequence reads: CASSSRAPNTEAFF. CDR3 sequence (DNA): TGTGCCAGCAGTTCCAGGGCCCCGAACACTGAAGCTTTCTTT. The full variable domain, its missing parts supplied by reference TRBV2 and TRBJ1-1, is EPEVTQTPSHQVTQMGQEVILRCVPISNHLYFYWYRQILGQKVEFLVSFYNNEISEKSEIFDDQFSVERPDGSNFTLKIRSTKLEDSAMYFCASSSRAPNTEAFFGQGTRLTVV.

The rearrangement joins TRBV28 to TRBJ2-7; 9 bases are shared with TRBD1. V lost 5 bases, J lost 3 bases, and 11 bases stayed unmatched. CDR3 length: 16 residues. The V gene's germline CDR1 is MDHEN and CDR2 SYDVKM. DNA of the CDR3: TGTGCCAGCAGTCCTCCCCCCGGACAGGGGCTCTACGAGCAGTACTTC. This codes for CASSPPPGQGLYEQYF.

This chain connects TRBV28 to TRBJ2-1, with no clear D. CDR1 and CDR2 from the germline V gene are MDHEN and SYDVKM. The V gene lost 10 bases and the J gene lost 0 bases, with 16 bases spanning the gap. The CDR3 is 15 residues long. CDR3 coding DNA: TGTGCCACCCTGGAATTGACTTCCTCCTACAATGAGCAGTTCTTC. Translation: CATLELTSSYNEQFF.

V and J are TRBV5-1 and TRBJ1-3; tentative D call: TRBD1 (6 bases). CDR1 is SGHRS and CDR2 is YFSETQ in the germline V gene. The CDR3 is made up of 16 amino acids. Trimming pared 4 bases from V and 0 bases from J, leaving 14 bases between. CDR3 sequence: CASSREGVNSGNTIYF. For the CDR3, the DNA is TGCGCCAGCAGCCGGGAGGGGGTTAACTCTGGAAACACCATATATTTT.

This chain links TRBV10-3 with TRBJ1-2; 10 bases match TRBD1. With V trimmed by 7 bases and J by 5 bases, 7 bases remained unmatched. CDR1 is ENHRY, CDR2 SYGVKD, per germline. The CDR3 totals 14 residues. In DNA form, the CDR3 reads TGTGCCATCATGAAGACAGGGGGCGATTATGGCTACACCTTC. Its translation is CAIMKTGGDYGYTF.

Only a few counts were recorded for this clone. The genes are TRBV3-1 (or the pseudogene TRBV3-2) and TRBJ1-1; maybe TRBD1 (5 bases). Germline assignment: CDR1 LGHDT and CDR2 YNNKEL (reference sequence). The CDR3 runs 14 residues. With 6 bases removed from V and 5 bases from J, the gap between germline ends came to 16 bases. CDR3 bases: TGTGCCAGCAGGGCCGGGGGGGAGGCGACTGAAGCTTTCTTT. Residues: CASRAGGEATEAFF.

This clone was seen a single time. The chain has TRBV2 and TRBJ2-1; no clear D gene. The germline V gene has CDR1 SNHLY and CDR2 FYNNEI. The CDR3 loop spans 12 amino acids. The V end lost 4 bases, the J end lost 2 bases, and 3 bases lay between the germline ends. CDR3 region: CASSGPYNEQFF. The CDR3, as DNA: TGTGCCAGCAGTGGGCCCTACAATGAGCAGTTCTTC.

This clone was seen a single time. This sequence joins TRBV28 and TRBJ1-4, with 7 bases aligning to TRBD1. Germline-derived CDR1 and CDR2 are MDHEN and SYDVKM. There are 15 residues in the CDR3. V lost 4 bases to trimming and J lost 8 bases; unmatched junction nucleotides: 10. The CDR3 region has the DNA TGTGCCAGCAGTTCCAAACAGGGGTTATCCGAAAAACTGTTTTTT. Translation: CASSSKQGLSEKLFF.

The gene calls are TRBV19 and TRBJ2-2; 8 bases line up with TRBD2. CDR3 size: 14 residues. Germline CDR1 is LNHDA and CDR2 is SQIVND (reference sequence). V lost 9 bases and J lost 8; bases outside the gene matches: 11. CDR3 DNA: TGTGCCAGCAGCGGGAGTCTCTCTGTGGGGGAGCTGTTTTTT. Protein product: CASSGSLSVGELFF.

The genes are TRBV3-1 (or the pseudogene TRBV3-2) and TRBJ2-2; possible D gene TRBD1, 6 bases. The CDR3 is 15 residues long. Trimming took off 0 bases at V and 2 bases at J, with 7 bases between the two ends. Germline V CDR1 and CDR2: LGHDT, YNNKEL (reference sequence). The CDR3 DNA reads as TGTGCCAGCAGCCAAGAAGGGGGAAACACCGGGGAGCTGTTTTTT. Its translation is CASSQEGGNTGELFF.

The V call is TRBV3-1 (or the pseudogene TRBV3-2), the J call TRBJ2-1; TRBD2 aligns across 7 bases. Germline V gene lookup returns CDR1 LGHDT and CDR2 YNNKEL (reference sequence). The J segment lost 9 bases and the V segment lost 1 base, leaving 6 bases of the junction unmatched. The length of the CDR3 is 14 residues. CDR3 nucleotide sequence: TGTGCCAGCAGCCAAGTAAGCGGGGTGGGTGAGCAGTTCTTC. Amino acid sequence: CASSQVSGVGEQFF.

The table lists this clone with a count of one. The chain has TRBV30 and TRBJ1-2, with D perhaps matching TRBD1 (5 bases). Germline V gives CDR1 GTSNPN, CDR2 SVGIG (reference sequence). The V end lost 3 bases, the J end lost 2 bases, and 10 bases lay between the germline ends. The CDR3 loop spans 13 amino acids. The CDR3 DNA follows: TGTGCCTGGAGGGGCGGACACAACTATGGCTACACCTTC. Residues: CAWRGGHNYGYTF.

Written as DNA, the CDR3 is TGTGCCAGCAGTACCGGGACAGGGGGCAATGAAAAACTGTTTTTT. Translating it yields CASSTGTGGNEKLFF. This chain joins TRBV2 and TRBJ1-4, with 12 bases aligning to TRBD1. From germline, CDR1 is SNHLY and CDR2 FYNNEI. This CDR3 contains 15 residues. V lost 5 bases to trimming and J lost 5 bases; unmatched junction nucleotides: 3.

This chain joins TRBV11-2 and TRBJ2-1, with D possibly TRBD1 on 8 matching bases. The CDR3 contains 15 residues. Germline CDR1 SGHAT, CDR2 FQNNGV. V was pared by 5 bases and J by 8 bases, with 19 bases between. CDR3: CASSPYLTGGDEQFF. In DNA form, the CDR3 reads TGTGCCAGCAGCCCTTACCTTACAGGGGGGGATGAGCAGTTCTTC.

The CDR3, as DNA: TGTGCCACCAGCAGGGGACTAGCGGGAGTGGGCGAGCAGTACGTC. It codes for CATSRGLAGVGEQYV. V usage is TRBV15 and J usage is TRBJ2-7; 14 positions agree with TRBD2. Trimming took 3 bases from V and 6 from J; bases not matched to a gene: 4. There are 15 residues in the CDR3. Germline V gene data show CDR1 as LNHNV and CDR2 as YYDKDF (reference sequence).

The chain combines TRBV27 with TRBJ1-5, with 7 bases matching TRBD1. V lost 8 bases, J lost 6 bases, and 10 bases stayed unmatched. The CDR3 has 14 residues. Per germline, CDR1 MNHEY and CDR2 SMNVEV (reference sequence). The CDR3 here is CASRQGNFGQPQHF. Here the CDR3 DNA reads TGTGCCAGCCGACAGGGTAATTTCGGTCAGCCCCAGCATTTT.

The chain has TRBV11-3 and TRBJ2-1; 8 nucleotides align to TRBD2. Per the germline V gene, CDR1 is SGHNT and CDR2 is YENEEA. Trimming took 5 bases from V and 3 from J; bases not matched to a gene: 12. The CDR3 runs 17 residues. This CDR3 is CASSAPETSGHYNEQFF. The CDR3 bases are TGTGCCAGCAGCGCCCCGGAAACTAGCGGCCACTACAATGAGCAGTTCTTC.

The chain couples TRBV5-5 to TRBJ2-7; 9 bases line up with TRBD1. Losses at the gene ends were 3 bases for V and 3 bases for J; bases not matched to a gene: 4. The germline V gene has CDR1 SGHKS and CDR2 YYEKEE (reference sequence). The CDR3 runs to 14 residues. CDR3 sequence reads: CASSSGTGIYEQYF. In DNA form, the CDR3 reads TGTGCCAGCAGCTCCGGGACAGGGATCTACGAGCAGTACTTC.

The chain carries TRBV5-1 and TRBJ2-2; D gene ambiguous. The CDR3 is 13 amino acids. Per germline, CDR1 SGHRS and CDR2 YFSETQ. The ends were cut back, 2 bases at V and 7 bases at J, with 9 bases in the middle. The CDR3 DNA reads as TGCGCCAGCAGCTTCCTACAGATCGGGGAGCTGTTTTTT. Translation gives CASSFLQIGELFF. The full variable domain, in which reference TRBV5-1 and TRBJ2-2 provide the parts outside the CDR3, is KAGVTQTPRYLIKTRGQQVTLSCSPISGHRSVSWYQQTPGQGLQFLFEYFSETQRNKGNFPGRFSGRQFSNSRSEMNVSTLELGDSALYLCASSFLQIGELFFGEGSRLTVL.